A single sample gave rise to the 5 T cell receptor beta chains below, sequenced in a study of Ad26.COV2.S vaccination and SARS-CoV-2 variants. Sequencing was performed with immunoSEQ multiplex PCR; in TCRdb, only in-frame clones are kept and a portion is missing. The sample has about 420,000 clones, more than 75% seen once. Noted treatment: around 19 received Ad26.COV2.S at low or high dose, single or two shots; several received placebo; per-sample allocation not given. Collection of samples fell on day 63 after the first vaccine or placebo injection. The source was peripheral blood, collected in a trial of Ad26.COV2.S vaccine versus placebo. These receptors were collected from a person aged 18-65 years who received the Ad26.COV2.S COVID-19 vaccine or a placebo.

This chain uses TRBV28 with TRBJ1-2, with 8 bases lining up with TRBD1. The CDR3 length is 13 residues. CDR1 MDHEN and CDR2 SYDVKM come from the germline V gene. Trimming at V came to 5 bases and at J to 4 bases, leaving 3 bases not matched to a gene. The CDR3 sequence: CASSTTGVYGYTF. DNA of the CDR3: TGTGCCAGCAGTACGACAGGGGTCTATGGCTACACCTTC.

The CDR3 nucleotides are TGTGCCACCAGCACGGGGACAGTCGAGCAGTACTTC. Translated: CATSTGTVEQYF. The J gene is TRBJ2-7, the V gene TRBV15; 7 bases agree with TRBD1. CDR1 is LNHNV and CDR2 is YYDKDF in the germline V gene (reference sequence). J lost 6 bases, V lost 4 bases, and 3 bases had no gene match. This CDR3 has 12 residues.

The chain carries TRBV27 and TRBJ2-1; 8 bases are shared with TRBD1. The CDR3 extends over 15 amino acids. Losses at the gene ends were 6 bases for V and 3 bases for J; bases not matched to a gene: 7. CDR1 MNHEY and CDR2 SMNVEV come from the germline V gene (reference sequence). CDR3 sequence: CASSMGQVVYNEQFF. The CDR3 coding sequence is TGTGCCAGCAGCATGGGACAGGTCGTCTACAATGAGCAGTTCTTC.

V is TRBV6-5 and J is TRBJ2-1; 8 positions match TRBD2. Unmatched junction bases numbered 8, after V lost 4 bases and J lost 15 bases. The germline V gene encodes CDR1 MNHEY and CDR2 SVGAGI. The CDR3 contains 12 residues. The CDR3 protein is CASSSLGGGSFF. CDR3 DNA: TGTGCCAGCAGTTCCCTAGGCGGGGGGTCGTTCTTC.

CDR3 sequence: CASSLTTAGVYNEQFF. Written as DNA, the CDR3 is TGTGCCAGCAGCTTAACGACTGCGGGGGTCTACAATGAGCAGTTCTTC. This chain joins TRBV7-2 and TRBJ2-1, with 7 positions matching TRBD2. V lost 2 bases and J lost 3; bases outside the gene matches: 7. Germline V gene sequence: CDR1 SGHTA, CDR2 FQGNSA. CDR3 length: 16 residues. Together with reference TRBV7-2 and TRBJ2-1, the CDR3 gives the full variable domain: GAGVSQSPSNKVTEKGKDVELRCDPISGHTALYWYRQSLGQGLEFLIYFQGNSAPDKSGLPSDRFSAERTGGSVSTLTIQRTQQEDSAVYLCASSLTTAGVYNEQFFGPGTRLTVL.